The sequence of this T cell receptor (beta chain) was determined in a study of blood T cell repertoires in COVID-19. For the study at large: The United States, Italy and Spain were the sources of the acute and convalescent COVID-19 samples.

The CDR3 loop spans 14 amino acids. CDR1 LNHNV and CDR2 YYDKDF come from the germline V gene (reference sequence). Trimming left V 0 bases short and J 4 bases short, with 9 bases between. Authors' data handling: Amplified reference gene primers provided the basis for estimating nucleated cell counts. Clones were sequenced by immunoSEQ multiplex PCR, and TCRdb holds only the in-frame ones, with some missing. The V and J calls and clone size come from that table; D and trimming were worked out from the DNA. The repertoire has around 170,000 clones, roughly 87% of them found once; the top ten carry roughly 7.5%.

The genes are TRBV15 and TRBJ1-2; the D gene is possibly TRBD1 (6 bases). Sequences were obtained from peripheral blood. This TCR derives from a woman in her 70s with COVID-19, enrolled during active disease. The CDR3 DNA sequence: TGTGCCACCAGCAGAGATCAGGGGTCCTATGGCTACACCTTC. The encoded protein is CATSRDQGSYGYTF.